The 13 T cell receptor beta chains below come from one sample, sequenced in a study of T cell responses to AZD1222 COVID-19 vaccine. Clones were read by immunoSEQ multiplex PCR, and TCRdb kept only the in-frame ones, dropping some. The table has about 180,000 clones, about 90% seen once; the top ten hold roughly 0.49%. The input for sequencing was peripheral blood, taken on day 0 of AZD1222 vaccination. These receptors came from an adult in good health.

The chain couples TRBV27 to TRBJ1-1; D is unresolved. Trimming took 0 bases from V and 5 from J, leaving 10 bases between them. The CDR3 runs 14 residues. Germline-derived CDR1 and CDR2 are MNHEY and SMNVEV (reference sequence). DNA of the CDR3: TGTGCCAGCAGTTTATCCGGGCTTGTAACTGAAGCTTTCTTT. It codes for CASSLSGLVTEAFF.

The chain recombines TRBV7-9 with TRBJ1-3; 7 bases align to TRBD1. Germline loops: CDR1 SEHNR, CDR2 FQNEAQ (reference sequence). V shed 1 base, J shed 0 bases, and the junction held 6 bases outside the gene matches. This CDR3 comprises 17 residues. CDR3 residues: CASSLDRGLPSGNTIYF. In nucleotides, the CDR3 is TGTGCCAGCAGCTTAGACAGGGGACTGCCCTCTGGAAACACCATATATTTT. The whole variable domain, filled in from reference TRBV7-9 and TRBJ1-3, reads DTGVSQNPRHKITKRGQNVTFRCDPISEHNRLYWYRQTLGQGPEFLTYFQNEAQLEKSRLLSDRFSAERPKGSFSTLEIQRTEQGDSAMYLCASSLDRGLPSGNTIYFGEGSWLTVV.

V usage is TRBV5-4 and J usage is TRBJ1-1; D call uncertain. Per the germline V gene, CDR1 is SGHNT and CDR2 is YYREEE (reference sequence). There are 14 residues in the CDR3. The ends were cut back, 0 bases at V and 1 base at J, with 7 bases in the middle. The CDR3 is CASSLDSGNTEAFF. The CDR3 DNA reads TGTGCCAGCAGCTTGGACAGCGGGAACACTGAAGCTTTCTTT.

V gene TRBV4-1 combines with J gene TRBJ1-4; D might be TRBD1 (5 bases). The germline V gene encodes CDR1 MGHRA and CDR2 YSYEKL. The V end was cut by 7 bases, the J end by 8 bases, with 23 bases between. The CDR3 totals 16 residues. This CDR3 is CASTPLGGGVEEKLFF. CDR3 in DNA: TGCGCCAGCACCCCTCTTGGGGGAGGGGTTGAGGAAAAACTGTTTTTT.

The chain combines TRBV11-2 with TRBJ1-1; 7 nucleotides line up with TRBD1. V lost 4 bases, J lost 1 base, and 18 bases stayed unmatched. The germline V gene has CDR1 SGHAT and CDR2 FQNNGV. This CDR3 contains 19 residues. Written as DNA, the CDR3 is TGTGCCAGCAGCTACCGACAGGGTCTACCCTCAATAACGAACACTGAAGCTTTCTTT. Translation gives CASSYRQGLPSITNTEAFF.

This chain joins TRBV28 and TRBJ1-1; 9 positions match TRBD1. Unmatched junction bases numbered 6, after V lost 5 bases and J lost 5 bases. The germline gives CDR1 MDHEN, CDR2 SYDVKM. This CDR3 is 14 amino acids long. The CDR3 protein is CASSKTGGRTEAFF. CDR3 nucleotide sequence: TGTGCCAGCAGTAAGACAGGGGGTAGGACTGAAGCTTTCTTT.

This chain uses TRBV23-1 with TRBJ2-5; D remains unclear. TRBV23-1 belongs to the ORF category, with a function that is uncertain. The CDR3 has 15 amino acids. The V end was cut by 0 bases, the J end by 2 bases, with 10 bases between. The CDR3 nucleotides are TGCGCCAGCAGTCAATCCCTCAATATTCAAGAGACCCAGTACTTC. Translated: CASSQSLNIQETQYF.

A note on this clone: The same CDR3 also results from other DNA sequences found in this sample. The chain combines TRBV28 with TRBJ2-7; D might be TRBD1 (6 bases). V lost 2 bases to trimming and J lost 1 base, with 12 bases between them. Germline lookup yields CDR1 MDHEN and CDR2 SYDVKM. The CDR3 is made up of 15 amino acids. CDR3 nucleotides: TGTGCCAGCAGTTTAAGGGGGACCCTATCCTACGAGCAGTACTTC. Protein product: CASSLRGTLSYEQYF.

CDR3 DNA sequence: TGTGCCAGCAGGGGGTTCGGCTCACTCACAGATACGCAGTATTTT. It translates to CASRGFGSLTDTQYF. V and J are TRBV2 and TRBJ2-3; D unresolved. Germline-derived CDR1 and CDR2 are SNHLY and FYNNEI. The CDR3 is made up of 15 amino acids. V was shortened by 6 bases and J by 2 bases, with 15 bases between the two germline ends.

V and J are TRBV7-2 and TRBJ1-5; D is unresolved. The CDR3 length is 13 residues. V was clipped by 5 bases and J by 9 bases, with 14 bases between them. Germline V gene data show CDR1 as SGHTA and CDR2 as FQGNSA. The CDR3: CASSPERRRPQHF. Written as DNA, the CDR3 is TGTGCCAGCAGCCCCGAGAGGCGTAGGCCCCAGCATTTT.

The V and J genes are TRBV29-1 and TRBJ1-1; TRBD1 is a possible D gene (6 bases). The germline V gene has CDR1 SQVTM and CDR2 ANQGSEA. V was clipped by 2 bases and J by 6 bases, with 19 bases between them. This CDR3 is 15 amino acids long. CDR3 bases: TGCAGCGTTGAACCTTTTGGGGGCGCATCTCCTGAAGCTTTCTTT. As protein: CSVEPFGGASPEAFF.

This clone has a single count. This CDR3 is CASSLALRLAVSYNEQFF. The CDR3 DNA is TGCGCCAGCAGCTTGGCCTTAAGACTAGCAGTCTCCTACAATGAGCAGTTCTTC. The V gene is TRBV5-1, the J gene TRBJ2-1; 7 bases agree with TRBD2. The CDR3 loop spans 18 amino acids. CDR1 SGHRS and CDR2 YFSETQ come from the germline V gene. V shed 0 bases, J shed 0 bases, and the junction held 9 bases outside the gene matches.

This chain uses TRBV27 with TRBJ2-3, with 10 nucleotides matching TRBD1. CDR1 is MNHEY and CDR2 is SMNVEV in the germline V gene (reference sequence). The CDR3 extends over 16 amino acids. V was pared by 7 bases and J by 2 bases, with 9 bases of the junction left unmatched. CDR3 sequence (DNA): TGTGCCAGCAACCCTAGGACAGGGGGTTTCACAGATACGCAGTATTTT. It is translated as CASNPRTGGFTDTQYF.